This note documents a single T cell receptor beta chain sequence. Its specificity is unknown. The data are from a study of T cells in Graves' hyperthyroidism and ophthalmopathy. Study-wide results and limits: A model built on 13 V-J features separated ophthalmopathy from stable hyperthyroidism. Ophthalmopathy, which appeared later, was predicted by the model a median 6.5 months before onset. In blood, most of the thyroid clonotypes expanded above 0.001 were also present.

Amplified TCR beta CDR3 regions derived from RNA transcripts. During a first-round RT-PCR of the TCR CDR3, the HTBI primer set was used. TCRdb re-called the multiplex PCR reads with MiXCR, one entry per CDR3 protein. The sample records 660,000 or so distinct CDR3 sequences, more than 20% being singletons. This CDR3 region has 15 residues. Trimming took 10 bases from V and 2 from J; bases not matched to a gene: 7. Germline loops: CDR1 LNHDA, CDR2 SQIVND (reference sequence). V usage is TRBV19 and J usage is TRBJ2-7; TRBD2 matches at 14 bases. The sequenced material came from blood. The receptor was isolated from a man younger than 45 with Graves' ophthalmopathy. CDR3 nucleotide sequence: TGTGCCACATCCGGGACTAGCGGGAGCACCTACGAGCAGTACTTC. Translating gives CATSGTSGSTYEQYF.